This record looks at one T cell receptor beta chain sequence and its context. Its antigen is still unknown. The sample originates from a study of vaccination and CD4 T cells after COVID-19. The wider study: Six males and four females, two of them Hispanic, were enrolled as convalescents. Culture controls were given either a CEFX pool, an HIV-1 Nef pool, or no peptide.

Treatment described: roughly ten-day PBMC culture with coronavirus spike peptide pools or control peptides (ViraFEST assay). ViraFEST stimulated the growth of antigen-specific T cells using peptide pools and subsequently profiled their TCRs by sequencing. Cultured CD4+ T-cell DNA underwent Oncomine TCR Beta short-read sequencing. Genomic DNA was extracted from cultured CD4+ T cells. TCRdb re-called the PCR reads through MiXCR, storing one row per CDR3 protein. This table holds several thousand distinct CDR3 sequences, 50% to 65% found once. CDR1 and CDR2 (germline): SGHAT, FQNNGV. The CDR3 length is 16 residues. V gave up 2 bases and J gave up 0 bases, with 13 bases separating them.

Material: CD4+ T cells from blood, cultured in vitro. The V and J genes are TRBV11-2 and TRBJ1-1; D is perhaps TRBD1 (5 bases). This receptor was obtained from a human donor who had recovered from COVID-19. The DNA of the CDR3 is TGTGCCAGCAGCTTAACCCCCAGGGAGATGAACACTGAAGCTTTCTTT. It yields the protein CASSLTPREMNTEAFF.